This TCR beta chain was recorded in a study of T cells after yellow fever vaccination. The CDR3 is 16 residues long. The germline V gene has CDR1 KGHSH and CDR2 LQKENI. The germline V and J ends were trimmed by 0 bases and 7 bases, with 18 bases remaining between them. This clonotype was counted many times. TCRdb redid the calling of the 5' RACE reads with MiXCR, one entry per CDR3 protein. The sample has about 340,000 distinct CDR3 sequences, 3% to 4.5% seen once. V gene TRBV18 combines with J gene TRBJ1-2, with D tentatively TRBD1 (5 bases). Sequenced material: PBMCs, taken 5 days after the yellow fever booster vaccination. The TCR sequence derives from a man in his late teens or twenties who received the YFV17D yellow fever vaccine. CDR3 protein: CASSPPSGRTTFGYTF. The CDR3 DNA sequence: TGTGCCAGCTCACCACCATCAGGCAGGACAACATTTGGCTACACCTTC.